Following are 18 T cell receptor beta chains from one sample sequenced in a study of T cell repertoires in cytomegalovirus infection. TCRdb passed the reads through MiXCR, listing each CDR3 protein once. This sample has about 270,000 distinct CDR3 sequences, with 20% to 25% found just once. No cognate antigen is known for these TCRs. The material sequenced was cultured PBMCs, taken from culture after CMV antigen stimulation. The receptor set was obtained from a human donor in good health (CMV status not recorded). Some clones in this sample may be carry-over from other donors' samples.

The J gene is TRBJ1-1, the V gene TRBV10-3; possibly TRBD1 for D (6 bases). This CDR3 has 13 amino acids. CDR1 and CDR2 from the germline V gene are ENHRY and SYGVKD. Trimming stripped 11 bases from V and 4 bases from J, with 17 bases between. CDR3 coding DNA: TGTGCCGTTAACAGGGAGGAGGGCACTGAAGCTTTCTTT. Encoded protein: CAVNREEGTEAFF.

The chain employs TRBV6-5 and TRBJ1-4; the match to TRBD1 covers 7 bases. This CDR3 is built from 13 residues. The V gene end was trimmed by 6 bases and the J gene end by 6 bases; junction bases not matched to a gene: 4. CDR1 is MNHEY and CDR2 is SVGAGI in the germline V gene. CDR3 protein: CASSRGSDEKLFF. CDR3 coding DNA: TGTGCCAGCAGCAGGGGGTCTGATGAAAAACTGTTTTTT.

This clonotype was detected only a few times. The chain couples TRBV6-1 to TRBJ1-1, with D perhaps matching TRBD1 (5 bases). CDR1 and CDR2 from the germline V gene are MNHNS and SASEGT. This CDR3 is 14 amino acids long. V was pared by 6 bases and J by 1 base, with 12 bases between. The CDR3 sequence: CASRWGVRNTEAFF. The CDR3 nucleotides read TGTGCCAGCAGGTGGGGGGTTCGGAACACTGAAGCTTTCTTT.

This clonotype has just a few counts. J is TRBJ2-5 and V is TRBV12-3 or TRBV12-4; D is unresolved. Trimming left V 0 bases short and J 7 bases short, with 9 bases between. The CDR3 extends over 13 amino acids. The CDR3 here is CASSLAGSGTQYF. CDR3 nucleotides: TGTGCCAGCAGTTTAGCGGGGTCCGGGACCCAGTACTTC.

The chain is built from TRBV7-8 and TRBJ1-2; D is unclear. Germline CDR1 SGHVS, CDR2 FQNEAQ. The CDR3 loop spans 16 amino acids. V lost 2 bases, J lost 5 bases, and 18 bases lay in between. Here the CDR3 reads CASSLIAGQNLYGYTF. Here the CDR3 DNA reads TGTGCCAGCAGCTTAATTGCGGGCCAGAACTTATATGGCTACACCTTC.

V is TRBV7-9 and J is TRBJ2-5; D assignment may be TRBD1 or TRBD2 (5 bases each). Germline V gene data show CDR1 as SEHNR and CDR2 as FQNEAQ (reference sequence). Trimming stripped 5 bases from V and 4 bases from J, with 17 bases between. This CDR3 is built from 15 residues. The CDR3 loop reads CASSPGNKRGETQYF. The CDR3, as DNA: TGTGCCAGCAGCCCGGGGAACAAAAGGGGAGAGACCCAGTACTTC.

The J gene is TRBJ1-2, the V gene TRBV24-1, with a possible D match to TRBD1 (5 bases). CDR1 is KGHDR and CDR2 is SFDVKD in the germline V gene. V was clipped by 1 base and J by 7 bases, with 9 bases between them. The CDR3 sequence is 13 residues long. The CDR3 is CATSDFWGFGYTF. CDR3 nucleotides: TGTGCCACCAGTGATTTTTGGGGCTTTGGCTACACCTTC.

In its sample, this clonotype was seen many times. The chain employs TRBV7-3 and TRBJ2-1, with TRBD2 identical over 11 bases. The CDR3 is 18 residues long. Germline CDR1 is SGHTA and CDR2 is FQGTGA. V trimming: 4 bases; J trimming: 0 bases; junction bases outside the gene matches: 8. The CDR3 DNA follows: TGTGCCAGCAGCTCAGCCGGGACTAGCGGTAGCTCCTACAATGAGCAGTTCTTC. This codes for CASSSAGTSGSSYNEQFF.

J is TRBJ1-2 and V is TRBV6-1; 7 bases align to TRBD1. There are 15 residues in the CDR3. J gave up 10 bases and V 5 bases, and 16 bases lay outside the gene matches. Germline loops: CDR1 MNHNS, CDR2 SASEGT. CDR3: CASSPLDRTFLVYTF. The CDR3 nucleotides read TGTGCCAGCAGTCCCCTGGACAGGACTTTTTTGGTCTACACCTTC.

This clonotype occurred many times. As DNA, the CDR3 is TGTGCCAGCAGTCACGGACTAGCGGGAGAGGGTACGCAGTATTTT. Translating gives CASSHGLAGEGTQYF. The chain links TRBV7-2 to TRBJ2-3; 13 nucleotides agree with TRBD2. Trimming removed 6 bases from V and 8 bases from J; junction bases left unmatched: 8. The CDR3 has 15 amino acids. Germline CDR1 reads SGHTA; CDR2 reads FQGNSA.

This clonotype was picked up a small number of times. The CDR3 DNA is TGTGCCAGCACCAATACAGGGAACTTTAATGAAAAACTGTTTTTT. Translating gives CASTNTGNFNEKLFF. This chain connects TRBV7-6 to TRBJ1-4; possible D gene TRBD1, 6 bases. Germline V gene sequence: CDR1 SGHVS, CDR2 FNYEAQ. V was shortened by 7 bases and J by 4 bases, with 16 bases between the two germline ends. This CDR3 comprises 15 residues.

This sequence joins TRBV7-2 and TRBJ2-1; D is ambiguous. This CDR3 is built from 14 residues. V dropped 3 bases and J dropped 2 bases, with 8 bases sitting between them. Per germline, CDR1 SGHTA and CDR2 FQGNSA. The CDR3: CASSLQVAYNEQFF. Here the CDR3 DNA reads TGTGCCAGCAGCTTGCAGGTAGCCTACAATGAGCAGTTCTTC.

This chain links TRBV6-5 with TRBJ2-7, with D perhaps being TRBD1 or TRBD2 (5 bases each). CDR3 size: 13 residues. CDR1 MNHEY and CDR2 SVGAGI come from the germline V gene. Trimming took off 5 bases at V and 2 bases at J, with 10 bases between the two ends. The CDR3 bases are TGTGCCAGCAGTCGGGACCGGACCTACGAGCAGTACTTC. It is translated as CASSRDRTYEQYF.

V usage is TRBV19 and J usage is TRBJ2-3; D uncertain. The CDR3 sequence is 12 residues long. Per the germline V gene, CDR1 is LNHDA and CDR2 is SQIVND (reference sequence). Trimming shortened V by 3 bases and J by 2 bases, and 3 bases separated the two germline ends. Here the CDR3 DNA reads TGTGCCAGTAGTATTCCCACAGATACGCAGTATTTT. This sequence encodes CASSIPTDTQYF.

This chain links TRBV28 with TRBJ1-1; D perhaps matches TRBD1 (6 bases). Germline V CDR1 and CDR2: MDHEN, SYDVKM. V was trimmed by 3 bases and J by 3 bases, leaving 14 bases between them. CDR3 length: 15 amino acids. The CDR3 DNA follows: TGTGCCAGCAGTTTGGTGGGGGGGCAGGACACTGAAGCTTTCTTT. Protein sequence: CASSLVGGQDTEAFF.

The V and J genes are TRBV19 and TRBJ2-2; D may be TRBD1 (5 bases). V lost 6 bases to trimming and J lost 3 bases, with 20 bases between them. The CDR3 sequence is 17 residues long. Germline V lookup: CDR1 LNHDA, CDR2 SQIVND (reference sequence). This CDR3 is CASSRLGAHRDTGELFF. The CDR3 DNA is TGTGCCAGTAGCAGGTTAGGGGCCCACCGGGACACCGGGGAGCTGTTTTTT.

This clonotype was seen at least ten times. The V gene is TRBV7-2, the J gene TRBJ2-1; tentatively, D is TRBD2 (5 bases). The CDR3 is made up of 15 amino acids. Germline CDR1 reads SGHTA; CDR2 reads FQGNSA. Trimming cost V 4 bases and J 0 bases, with 10 bases left between them. The CDR3 DNA reads TGTGCCAGCAGCTCAGACTATAGCTCCTACAATGAGCAGTTCTTC. It specifies CASSSDYSSYNEQFF. Full variable domain (rest looked up from reference TRBV7-2 and TRBJ2-1): GAGVSQSPSNKVTEKGKDVELRCDPISGHTALYWYRQSLGQGLEFLIYFQGNSAPDKSGLPSDRFSAERTGGSVSTLTIQRTQQEDSAVYLCASSSDYSSYNEQFFGPGTRLTVL.

This clonotype has more than one count but fewer than ten. V gene TRBV19 combines with J gene TRBJ2-1; the D gene could be TRBD1 or TRBD2 (6 bases each). Germline V CDR1 and CDR2: LNHDA, SQIVND (reference sequence). Trimming pared 5 bases from V and 12 bases from J, leaving 23 bases between. This CDR3 has 15 residues. The CDR3 DNA sequence: TGTGCCAGTAGTGCAGCCGGGACTCCTGGAGGGGGGCAGTTCTTC. Translated: CASSAAGTPGGGQFF.